This entry lists 8 T cell receptor beta chains sequenced from one sample in a study of regulatory T cells in long-lasting Graves disease. Time point noted: newly diagnosed GD, antithyroid drugs for less than 3 months. Preparation of the TCR library used RNA extracted from PBMCs. iRepertoire HTBI primers and Arm-PCR of CDR3 regions built TCR beta libraries. Each CDR3 protein gets one entry after TCRdb re-called the multiplex PCR reads with MiXCR. The sample lists hundreds of thousands of distinct CDR3 sequences, 9.5% to 15% occurring once. These data were likewise used in another study, on T cells in Graves' hyperthyroidism and ophthalmopathy.

This specimen was peripheral blood mononuclear cells (PBMCs), taken at new diagnosis, from a patient treated with antithyroid drugs. Source of these receptors: a woman aged 25 to 39 with Graves disease.

This clonotype was picked up many times. The gene calls are TRBV6-5 and TRBJ2-7; no firm D call. This CDR3 region has 13 residues. Trimming removed 0 bases from V and 0 bases from J, with 3 bases in between. Looked up from germline, CDR1 is MNHEY and CDR2 is SVGAGI. The CDR3 nucleotides read TGTGCCAGCAGTTACTCCAGCTCCTACGAGCAGTACTTC. It translates to CASSYSSSYEQYF.

This clonotype was observed many times. This chain uses TRBV7-3 with TRBJ2-3, with D uncertain. There are 15 residues in the CDR3. CDR1 SGHTA and CDR2 FQGTGA come from the germline V gene. V lost 1 base to trimming and J lost 2 bases, with 10 bases between them. DNA for the CDR3: TGTGCCAGCAGCTTAAATGGCGGCCCCACAGATACGCAGTATTTT. Translation gives CASSLNGGPTDTQYF.

This clonotype has at least ten counts. The V and J genes are TRBV29-1 and TRBJ1-2; tentative D call: TRBD1 (5 bases). Germline CDR1 reads SQVTM; CDR2 reads ANQGSEA. The germline V and J ends were trimmed by 5 bases and 6 bases, with 10 bases remaining between them. The length of the CDR3 is 11 residues. Here the CDR3 DNA reads TGCAGCGTTTTGGGGCCGCATGGCTACACCTTC. It specifies CSVLGPHGYTF.

This clonotype was observed many times. V is TRBV2 and J is TRBJ2-2; D unclear. The CDR3 length is 11 residues. Germline CDR1 is SNHLY and CDR2 is FYNNEI. V was shortened by 8 bases and J by 7 bases, with 8 bases between the two germline ends. The CDR3 DNA reads as TGTGCCAGCCATAGCTTCGGGGAGCTGTTTTTT. Amino acid sequence: CASHSFGELFF.

This clonotype was recorded at least ten times. The chain is built from TRBV11-1 and TRBJ2-1; 12 nucleotides agree with TRBD2. J gave up 3 bases and V 0 bases, and 3 bases lay outside the gene matches. Germline V lookup: CDR1 SGHAT, CDR2 FQDESV (reference sequence). CDR3 size: 17 residues. CDR3 in amino acids: CASSLALAGGYYNEQFF. As DNA, the CDR3 is TGTGCCAGCAGCTTAGCCCTAGCGGGAGGGTACTACAATGAGCAGTTCTTC.

This clonotype was seen many times. This chain joins TRBV20-1 and TRBJ2-7; D remains unclear. Germline assignment: CDR1 DFQATT and CDR2 SNEGSKA (reference sequence). Trimming stripped 3 bases from V and 2 bases from J, with 8 bases between. The CDR3 contains 12 residues. The CDR3 nucleotides read TGCAGTGCTAGTAAAGGGACCTACGAGCAGTACTTC. It encodes CSASKGTYEQYF.

This clonotype occurred many times. The genes are TRBV6-5 and TRBJ1-4; maybe TRBD1 (6 bases). CDR1 and CDR2 (germline): MNHEY, SVGAGI. CDR3 length: 16 amino acids. V was trimmed by 0 bases and J by 5 bases, leaving 13 bases between them. CDR3 loop: CASSYSGGRKNEKLFF. The CDR3 nucleotides read TGTGCCAGCAGTTACTCGGGGGGGCGTAAGAATGAAAAACTGTTTTTT.

The table lists this clonotype with many counts. The chain combines TRBV7-9 with TRBJ2-1, with 10 bases that match TRBD2. Trimming took 8 bases from V and 6 from J; bases not matched to a gene: 13. This CDR3 is 16 amino acids long. Germline-derived CDR1 and CDR2 are SEHNR and FQNEAQ (reference sequence). Here the CDR3 reads CASSPPSGRALNEQFF. For the CDR3, the DNA is TGTGCCAGCTCGCCACCCAGCGGGAGGGCACTCAATGAGCAGTTCTTC.